The 22 T cell receptor beta chains below all came from one sample that was sequenced in a study of control samples from healthy donors and cancer patients. Generated by immunoSEQ multiplex PCR, the TCRdb table keeps only in-frame clones and is missing some. The sample carries 210,000 or so clones, approximately 90% recorded once. Sequenced: blood. The receptors come from a man under 40 in good health.

This clone was picked up one time. The V and J genes are TRBV2 and TRBJ1-4; D possibly corresponds to TRBD1 (6 bases). This CDR3 comprises 14 residues. V dropped 7 bases and J dropped 2 bases, with 11 bases sitting between them. CDR1 is SNHLY, CDR2 FYNNEI, per germline. The CDR3 spells CASTGVYTNEKLFF. Written as DNA, the CDR3 is TGTGCCAGCACAGGGGTGTATACTAATGAAAAACTGTTTTTT.

The V gene is TRBV7-3, the J gene TRBJ2-7; no clear D gene. Germline V gene data show CDR1 as SGHTA and CDR2 as FQGTGA. The CDR3 contains 13 residues. V was trimmed by 5 bases and J by 5 bases, leaving 13 bases between them. The CDR3 bases are TGTGCCAGCAGCGCCCTTAAAGGCCACGAGCAGTACTTC. Amino acid sequence: CASSALKGHEQYF.

This sequence joins TRBV3-1 (or the pseudogene TRBV3-2) and TRBJ1-4; TRBD1 agrees at 7 bases. The CDR3 has 16 amino acids. V shed 4 bases, J shed 8 bases, and the junction held 13 bases outside the gene matches. From germline, CDR1 is LGHDT and CDR2 YNNKEL (reference sequence). The CDR3 coding sequence is TGTGCCAGCAGCCCCCCCCGACAGGGAAGGGGCGAAAAACTGTTTTTT. This gives the protein CASSPPRQGRGEKLFF.

The chain links TRBV5-6 to TRBJ1-3; possible D gene TRBD1, 5 bases. CDR1 SGHDT and CDR2 YYEEEE come from the germline V gene. The germline V and J ends were trimmed by 3 bases and 4 bases, with 11 bases remaining between them. The CDR3 contains 14 residues. The CDR3 DNA follows: TGTGCCAGCAGCTCCCGGACACTCGGAAACACCATATATTTT. Its translation: CASSSRTLGNTIYF.

The chain joins TRBV19 to TRBJ1-1; no firm D call. In germline, CDR1 is LNHDA, CDR2 SQIVND (reference sequence). The CDR3 sequence is 13 residues long. Trimming stripped 3 bases from V and 2 bases from J, with 7 bases between. CDR3 DNA sequence: TGTGCCAGTAGTATCACAGAAAACACTGAAGCTTTCTTT. As protein: CASSITENTEAFF.

This sequence joins TRBV29-1 and TRBJ2-1; D call uncertain. The CDR3 runs 11 residues. From germline, CDR1 is SQVTM and CDR2 ANQGSEA. V was clipped by 8 bases and J by 8 bases, with 13 bases between them. CDR3 DNA sequence: TGCAGCCCGCTCCTTGGTTATGAGCAGTTCTTC. It translates to CSPLLGYEQFF.

The V call is TRBV18, the J call TRBJ2-7, with D possibly being TRBD1 (5 bases). The length of the CDR3 is 14 residues. Trimming left V 4 bases short and J 0 bases short, with 10 bases between. Germline V gene sequence: CDR1 KGHSH, CDR2 LQKENI. CDR3 region: CASSRADSSYEQYF. In DNA form, the CDR3 reads TGTGCCAGCTCACGGGCAGACAGCTCCTACGAGCAGTACTTC.

DNA of the CDR3: TGTGCCAGCACCCTCGGAATGGAACCCTACGAGCAGTACTTC. Its translation is CASTLGMEPYEQYF. The V gene is TRBV6-1, the J gene TRBJ2-7; no definite D call. Trimming removed 7 bases at V and 2 bases at J, with 15 bases between. Germline V lookup: CDR1 MNHNS, CDR2 SASEGT. The CDR3 length is 14 residues.

This chain connects TRBV5-1 to TRBJ2-1, with a weak D call TRBD2 (5 bases). V was cut by 0 bases and J by 1 base, with 11 bases left in between. Germline loops: CDR1 SGHRS, CDR2 YFSETQ. The CDR3 contains 16 residues. The CDR3 DNA is TGCGCCAGCAGCTTGGTCATAAGCGGTTCCTACAATGAGCAGTTCTTC. It yields the protein CASSLVISGSYNEQFF.

This chain links TRBV5-1 with TRBJ2-5; weak D call: TRBD1 (5 bases). Germline CDR1 is SGHRS and CDR2 is YFSETQ. The CDR3 contains 14 residues. V was pared by 0 bases and J by 3 bases, with 9 bases between. The CDR3 DNA reads TGCGCCAGCAGCTTGGGCAGGGCCAAAGAGACCCAGTACTTC. It specifies CASSLGRAKETQYF.

The chain couples TRBV10-2 to TRBJ1-6; D not certain. CDR1 is WSHSY, CDR2 SAAADI, per germline. V was pared by 2 bases and J by 9 bases, with 2 bases between. The CDR3 runs to 11 residues. The CDR3 nucleotides read TGCGCCAGCAGTGAGGGTTCACCCCTCCACTTT. It specifies CASSEGSPLHF.

The chain is built from TRBV18 and TRBJ1-6; weak D call: TRBD1 (5 bases). Trimming took 6 bases from V and 0 from J, leaving 12 bases between them. This CDR3 is 16 amino acids long. Germline V CDR1 and CDR2: KGHSH, LQKENI. Here the CDR3 DNA reads TGTGCCAGCTCCCTTGGGACCACCTCCTATAATTCACCCCTCCACTTT. Protein product: CASSLGTTSYNSPLHF.

V and J are TRBV9 and TRBJ2-7; D remains ambiguous. Germline values: CDR1 SGDLS, CDR2 YYNGEE. This CDR3 spans 15 amino acids. V dropped 0 bases and J dropped 0 bases, with 10 bases sitting between them. CDR3 nucleotides: TGTGCCAGCAGCGTAGCAGGCCCGAGCTCCTACGAGCAGTACTTC. Its translation: CASSVAGPSSYEQYF.

V is TRBV20-1 and J is TRBJ1-1; D unclear. Trimming stripped 5 bases from V and 6 bases from J, with 10 bases between. This CDR3 is 11 amino acids long. Per the germline V gene, CDR1 is DFQATT and CDR2 is SNEGSKA (reference sequence). This chain's CDR3 is CSAHKDAEAFF. In DNA form, the CDR3 reads TGCAGTGCTCATAAGGACGCTGAAGCTTTCTTT.

The chain has TRBV9 and TRBJ1-2, with a tentative D call TRBD1 (5 bases). Germline assignment: CDR1 SGDLS and CDR2 YYNGEE. The CDR3 totals 13 residues. V was cut by 0 bases and J by 6 bases, with 9 bases left in between. This CDR3 is CASSVAGPDGYTF. CDR3 bases: TGTGCCAGCAGCGTAGCAGGGCCCGATGGCTACACCTTC.

The chain links TRBV2 to TRBJ1-4; the D gene is possibly TRBD1 (5 bases). The CDR3 has 14 residues. CDR1 and CDR2 (germline): SNHLY, FYNNEI. Trimming took off 4 bases at V and 10 bases at J, with 16 bases between the two ends. The chain's CDR3 is CASSVLGDTGKLFF. As DNA, the CDR3 is TGTGCCAGCAGTGTATTGGGGGATACAGGAAAACTGTTTTTT. The variable domain in full, completed from reference TRBV2 and TRBJ1-4, reads EPEVTQTPSHQVTQMGQEVILRCVPISNHLYFYWYRQILGQKVEFLVSFYNNEISEKSEIFDDQFSVERPDGSNFTLKIRSTKLEDSAMYFCASSVLGDTGKLFFGSGTQLSVL.

The V and J genes are TRBV9 and TRBJ1-5; the match to TRBD1 covers 8 bases. After removal of 7 bases from V and 6 bases from J, the junction contained 9 bases not matched to a gene. The CDR3 is 14 amino acids. Germline V gene data show CDR1 as SGDLS and CDR2 as YYNGEE. This CDR3 is CASSSGQAGQPQHF. The CDR3 DNA reads as TGTGCCAGCTCCTCGGGACAGGCGGGTCAGCCCCAGCATTTT.

The rearrangement links TRBV5-1 to TRBJ2-2; no reliable D call. CDR1 is SGHRS and CDR2 is YFSETQ in the germline V gene. V lost 4 bases to trimming and J lost 2 bases, with 6 bases between them. This CDR3 comprises 13 residues. This chain's CDR3 is CASSIGNTGELFF. The CDR3 region has the DNA TGCGCCAGCAGCATCGGCAACACCGGGGAGCTGTTTTTT. The entire variable domain, with the rest obtained from reference TRBV5-1 and TRBJ2-2, is as follows: KAGVTQTPRYLIKTRGQQVTLSCSPISGHRSVSWYQQTPGQGLQFLFEYFSETQRNKGNFPGRFSGRQFSNSRSEMNVSTLELGDSALYLCASSIGNTGELFFGEGSRLTVL.

This sequence joins TRBV5-4 and TRBJ2-2; TRBD2 agrees at 10 bases. CDR3 length equals 16 residues. CDR1 is SGHNT and CDR2 is YYREEE in the germline V gene (reference sequence). V trimming: 6 bases; J trimming: 6 bases; junction bases outside the gene matches: 11. CDR3 in amino acids: CASTQSGGANAGELFF. In DNA form, the CDR3 reads TGTGCCAGCACACAGAGCGGGGGGGCCAACGCCGGGGAGCTGTTTTTT. Full variable domain (outside the CDR3, taken from reference TRBV5-4 and TRBJ2-2): ETGVTQSPTHLIKTRGQQVTLRCSSQSGHNTVSWYQQALGQGPQFIFQYYREEENGRGNFPPRFSGLQFPNYSSELNVNALELDDSALYLCASTQSGGANAGELFFGEGSRLTVL.

This rearrangement joins TRBV6-4 to TRBJ2-7, with 12 bases that match TRBD2. The CDR3 has 15 amino acids. V was clipped by 0 bases and J by 3 bases; unmatched bases: 0. The V gene's germline CDR1 is MRHNA and CDR2 SNTAGT. The CDR3 DNA follows: TGTGCCAGCAGTGACTCGACTAGCGGGGGCTACGAGCAGTACTTC. Its translation is CASSDSTSGGYEQYF.

This chain joins TRBV7-9 and TRBJ1-1; D gene uncertain. Germline CDR1 reads SEHNR; CDR2 reads FQNEAQ (reference sequence). V was trimmed by 3 bases and J by 6 bases, leaving 11 bases between them. The CDR3 loop spans 13 amino acids. The CDR3 sequence: CASSFRLLPEAFF. CDR3 DNA: TGTGCCAGCAGCTTCCGGCTCCTCCCTGAAGCTTTCTTT.

This rearrangement joins TRBV14 to TRBJ2-3, with 9 bases lining up with TRBD1. V was clipped by 4 bases and J by 1 base; unmatched bases: 9. Germline CDR1 is SGHDN and CDR2 is FVKESK. The CDR3 has 17 amino acids. The CDR3 loop is CASSPVGTGLRTDTQYF. The CDR3 nucleotides are TGTGCCAGCAGCCCGGTCGGGACAGGGTTACGCACAGATACGCAGTATTTT.